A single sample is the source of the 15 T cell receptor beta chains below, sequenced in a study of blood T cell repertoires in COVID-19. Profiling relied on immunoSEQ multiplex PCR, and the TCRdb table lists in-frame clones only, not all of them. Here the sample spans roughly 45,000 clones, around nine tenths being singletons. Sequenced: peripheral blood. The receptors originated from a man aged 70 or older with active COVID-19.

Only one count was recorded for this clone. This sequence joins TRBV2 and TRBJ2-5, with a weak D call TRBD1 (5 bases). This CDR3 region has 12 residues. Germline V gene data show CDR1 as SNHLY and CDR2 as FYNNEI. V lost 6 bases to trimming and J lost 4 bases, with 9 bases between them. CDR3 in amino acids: CASRQGSETQYF. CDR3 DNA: TGTGCCAGCAGGCAGGGTTCAGAGACCCAGTACTTC. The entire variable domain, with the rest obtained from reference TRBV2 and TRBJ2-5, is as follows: EPEVTQTPSHQVTQMGQEVILRCVPISNHLYFYWYRQILGQKVEFLVSFYNNEISEKSEIFDDQFSVERPDGSNFTLKIRSTKLEDSAMYFCASRQGSETQYFGPGTRLLVL.

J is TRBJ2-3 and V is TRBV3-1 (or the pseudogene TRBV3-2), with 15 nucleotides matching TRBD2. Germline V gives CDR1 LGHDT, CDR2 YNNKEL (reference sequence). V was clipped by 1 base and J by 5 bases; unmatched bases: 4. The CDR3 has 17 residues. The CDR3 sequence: CASSQGGLAGGGDTQYF. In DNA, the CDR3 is TGTGCCAGCAGCCAAGGGGGACTAGCGGGGGGCGGAGATACGCAGTATTTT.

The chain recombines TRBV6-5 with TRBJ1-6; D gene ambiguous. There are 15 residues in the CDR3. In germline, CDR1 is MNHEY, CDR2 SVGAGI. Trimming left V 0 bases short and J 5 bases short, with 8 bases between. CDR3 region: CASSYSEPNNSPLHF. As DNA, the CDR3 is TGTGCCAGCAGTTACTCGGAGCCGAATAATTCACCCCTCCACTTT.

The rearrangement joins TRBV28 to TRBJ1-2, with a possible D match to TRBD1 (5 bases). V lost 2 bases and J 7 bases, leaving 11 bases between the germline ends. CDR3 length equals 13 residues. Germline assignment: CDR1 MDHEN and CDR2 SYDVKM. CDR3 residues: CASSLGTTSGYTF. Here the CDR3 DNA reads TGTGCCAGCAGTTTAGGGACGACTAGTGGCTACACCTTC.

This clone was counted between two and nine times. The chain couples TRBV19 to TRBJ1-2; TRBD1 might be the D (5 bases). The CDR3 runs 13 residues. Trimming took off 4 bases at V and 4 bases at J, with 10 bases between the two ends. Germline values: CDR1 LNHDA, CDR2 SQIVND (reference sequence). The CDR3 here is CASSTREGYGYTF. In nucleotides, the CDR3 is TGTGCCAGTAGTACCAGGGAAGGCTATGGCTACACCTTC.

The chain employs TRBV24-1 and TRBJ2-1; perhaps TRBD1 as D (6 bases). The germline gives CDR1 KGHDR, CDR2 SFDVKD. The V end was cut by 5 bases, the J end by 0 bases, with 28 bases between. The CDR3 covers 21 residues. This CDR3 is CATSAQMGQGRPRSSYNEQFF. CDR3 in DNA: TGTGCCACCAGTGCCCAGATGGGGCAGGGGCGTCCCCGAAGCTCCTACAATGAGCAGTTCTTC.

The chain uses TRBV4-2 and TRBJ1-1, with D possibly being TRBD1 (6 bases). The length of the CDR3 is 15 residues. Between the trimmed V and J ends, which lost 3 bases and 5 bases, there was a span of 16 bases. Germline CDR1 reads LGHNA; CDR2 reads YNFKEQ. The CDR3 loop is CASSHPGGGYTEAFF. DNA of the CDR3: TGTGCCAGCAGCCACCCCGGGGGGGGCTATACTGAAGCTTTCTTT.

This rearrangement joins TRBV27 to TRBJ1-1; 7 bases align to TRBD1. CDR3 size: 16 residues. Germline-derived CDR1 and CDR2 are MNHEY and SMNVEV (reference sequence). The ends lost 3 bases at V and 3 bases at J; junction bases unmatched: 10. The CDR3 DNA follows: TGTGCCAGCAGTTTCGACAGGGTCGAAGCATACACTGAAGCTTTCTTT. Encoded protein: CASSFDRVEAYTEAFF.

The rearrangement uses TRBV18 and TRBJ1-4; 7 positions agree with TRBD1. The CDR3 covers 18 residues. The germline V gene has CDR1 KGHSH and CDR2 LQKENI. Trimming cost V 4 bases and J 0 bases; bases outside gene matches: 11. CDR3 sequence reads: CASSRSGQGTATNEKLFF. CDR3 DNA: TGTGCCAGCTCACGTTCCGGGCAGGGGACAGCAACTAATGAAAAACTGTTTTTT. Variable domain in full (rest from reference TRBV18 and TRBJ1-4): NAGVMQNPRHLVRRRGQEARLRCSPMKGHSHVYWYRQLPEEGLKFMVYLQKENIIDESGMPKERFSAEFPKEGPSILRIQQVVRGDSAAYFCASSRSGQGTATNEKLFFGSGTQLSVL.

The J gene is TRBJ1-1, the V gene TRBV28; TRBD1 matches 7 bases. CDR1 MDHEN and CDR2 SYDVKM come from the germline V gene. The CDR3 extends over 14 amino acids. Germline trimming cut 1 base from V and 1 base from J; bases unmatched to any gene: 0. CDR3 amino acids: CASSLSGGNTEAFF. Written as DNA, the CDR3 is TGTGCCAGCAGTTTATCAGGGGGGAACACTGAAGCTTTCTTT.

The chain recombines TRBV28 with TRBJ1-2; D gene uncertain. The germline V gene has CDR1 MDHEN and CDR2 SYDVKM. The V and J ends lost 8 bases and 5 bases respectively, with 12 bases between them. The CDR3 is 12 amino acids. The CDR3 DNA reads TGTGCCAGCTCCACCCGGTTGTATGGCTACACCTTC. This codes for CASSTRLYGYTF.

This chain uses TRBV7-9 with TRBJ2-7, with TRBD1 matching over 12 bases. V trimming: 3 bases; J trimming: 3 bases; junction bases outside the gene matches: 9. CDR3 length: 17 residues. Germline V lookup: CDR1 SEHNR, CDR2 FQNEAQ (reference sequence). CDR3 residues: CASSLAGGQGAFYEQYF. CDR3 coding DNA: TGTGCCAGCAGCTTGGCCGGGGGACAGGGGGCATTCTACGAGCAGTACTTC.

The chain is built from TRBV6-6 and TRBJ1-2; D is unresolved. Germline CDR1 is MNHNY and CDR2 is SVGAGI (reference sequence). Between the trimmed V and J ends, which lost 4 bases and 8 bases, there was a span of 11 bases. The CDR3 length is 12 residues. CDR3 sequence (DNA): TGTGCCAGCAGTTTAGTCCTTTGGGGCTACACCTTC. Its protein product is CASSLVLWGYTF.

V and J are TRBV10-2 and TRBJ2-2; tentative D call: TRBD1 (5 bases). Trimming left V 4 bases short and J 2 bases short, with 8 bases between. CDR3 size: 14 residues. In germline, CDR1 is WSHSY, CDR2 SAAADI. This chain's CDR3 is CASSGTPNTGELFF. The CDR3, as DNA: TGCGCCAGCAGTGGGACACCAAACACCGGGGAGCTGTTTTTT.

The CDR3 DNA sequence: TGCAGCTCGACTTGGGTTCGGGCCCAGTACTTC. Amino acids: CSSTWVRAQYF. This chain connects TRBV20-1 to TRBJ2-5; D remains ambiguous. The CDR3 contains 11 residues. CDR1 is DFQATT and CDR2 is SNEGSKA in the germline V gene (reference sequence).